This passage covers 28 T cell receptor beta chains from one sample sequenced in a study of T cells expressing NK-cell markers. For each CDR3 protein, TCRdb gives one entry from its re-call of the 5' RACE reads, without DNA. The specimen's table records 400,000 to 450,000 distinct CDR3 sequences. Sequences were obtained from blood T cells: a sorted CD56 or NKG2C T cell subset, CD4+ or CD8+ T cells, or bulk PBMC T cells (not recorded which). These receptors all come from a woman between 18 and 75 years old in good health.

V usage is TRBV5-4 and J usage is TRBJ2-3; TCRdb's D call of TRBD2 is untestable without DNA. The germline gives CDR1 SGHNT, CDR2 YYREEE (reference sequence). This CDR3 is 16 amino acids long. The CDR3 protein is CASSSGGLAATDTQYF.

The V and J genes are TRBV20-1 and TRBJ2-4; the TCRdb D gene call, TRBD2, has no DNA to confirm it. Germline CDR1 is DFQATT and CDR2 is SNEGSKA (reference sequence). CDR3 size: 14 residues. The CDR3 sequence is CSVGGGGAKNIQYF.

V gene TRBV5-1 combines with J gene TRBJ2-1; TCRdb lists TRBD2, though no DNA is available to test this call. The CDR3 loop spans 14 amino acids. From germline, CDR1 is SGHRS and CDR2 YFSETQ. Here the CDR3 reads CASSFGGPGNEQFF.

The chain couples TRBV2 to TRBJ1-6; there is no DNA to check the TCRdb D call of TRBD1. CDR1 is SNHLY and CDR2 is FYNNEI in the germline V gene. The CDR3 is 14 amino acids. The CDR3 sequence: CASTRGQHNSPLHF. Filled out from reference TRBV2 and TRBJ1-6, the complete variable domain reads EPEVTQTPSHQVTQMGQEVILRCVPISNHLYFYWYRQILGQKVEFLVSFYNNEISEKSEIFDDQFSVERPDGSNFTLKIRSTKLEDSAMYFCASTRGQHNSPLHFGNGTRLTVT.

V gene TRBV12-3 or TRBV12-4 combines with J gene TRBJ2-1; the D call of TRBD1 rests on TCRdb alone, since no DNA is present to check it. CDR3 length equals 14 residues. The CDR3 region is CASSSGGQDNEQFF.

The chain combines TRBV11-2 with TRBJ2-1; the TRBD1 assignment by TCRdb is unverifiable without DNA. This CDR3 has 18 residues. In germline, CDR1 is SGHAT, CDR2 FQNNGV. CDR3 loop: CASSLDEGVAGAHNEQFF.

The chain employs TRBV7-8 and TRBJ2-7. Germline V gene data show CDR1 as SGHVS and CDR2 as FQNEAQ. CDR3 length: 12 residues. Here the CDR3 reads CASSLKSYEQYF.

The gene calls are TRBV20-1 and TRBJ2-5; TCRdb proposes TRBD1, but this gene call is untestable without DNA. The germline V gene encodes CDR1 DFQATT and CDR2 SNEGSKA (reference sequence). The CDR3 covers 13 residues. The CDR3 sequence is CSASATGPGTQYF.

The gene calls are TRBV14 and TRBJ1-1; TCRdb's D gene call, TRBD1, goes unchecked for lack of DNA. The CDR3 totals 14 residues. From germline, CDR1 is SGHDN and CDR2 FVKESK. The CDR3 region is CASSQAGGGTEAFF.

The V call is TRBV12-3 or TRBV12-4, the J call TRBJ2-1; TCRdb lists TRBD2, though no DNA is available to test this call. This CDR3 has 19 residues. The CDR3 reads CASSLVNPWGAGGGNEQFF.

The chain joins TRBV6-5 to TRBJ2-7; TCRdb's D gene call, TRBD1, goes unchecked for lack of DNA. The CDR3 length is 16 residues. CDR1 is MNHEY, CDR2 SVGAGI, per germline. The CDR3 here is CASSHPARDGSYEQYF.

The chain couples TRBV6-2 or TRBV6-3 to TRBJ2-1; TCRdb calls TRBD2, which cannot be checked without DNA. Germline values: CDR1 MNHEY, CDR2 SVGEGT. The CDR3 covers 15 residues. The CDR3 protein is CASRPPGLAGNEQFF.

The rearrangement joins TRBV11-2 to TRBJ1-2; TCRdb's D call, TRBD1, is unchecked because there is no DNA. This CDR3 comprises 13 residues. From germline, CDR1 is SGHAT and CDR2 FQNNGV. The CDR3 sequence is CASSPPRLYGYTF.

The chain uses TRBV12-3 or TRBV12-4 and TRBJ1-2; TCRdb selects TRBD1, and the lack of DNA leaves this call unchecked. CDR3 length equals 15 residues. CDR3 amino acids: CASSYRDRARGGYTF.

The V and J genes are TRBV18 and TRBJ2-5; the TCRdb call, TRBD1, lacks DNA for checking. Looked up from germline, CDR1 is KGHSH and CDR2 is LQKENI. The CDR3 is 14 residues long. Here the CDR3 reads CASSRGQTQETQYF.

The genes are TRBV30 and TRBJ1-2; TCRdb's assignment of TRBD1 cannot be checked, as there is no DNA. Germline CDR1 is GTSNPN and CDR2 is SVGIG (reference sequence). There are 15 residues in the CDR3. The CDR3 protein is CAWRRGTGGEKGYTF.

The rearrangement uses TRBV9 and TRBJ2-6; TCRdb outputs TRBD1, but without DNA this stays unchecked. The CDR3 covers 18 residues. Looked up from germline, CDR1 is SGDLS and CDR2 is YYNGEE. The CDR3 is CASSVAGTGHSGANVLTF.

The chain joins TRBV7-2 to TRBJ2-2. The CDR3 sequence is 14 residues long. CDR1 SGHTA and CDR2 FQGNSA come from the germline V gene. CDR3 loop: CASSLSHYTGELFF.

The chain couples TRBV4-3 to TRBJ1-5; TCRdb returns TRBD1, unconfirmable since there is no DNA. The germline CDR1 and CDR2 sequences are LGHNA and YSLEER. The CDR3 spans 16 residues. CDR3 loop: CARFEAWGVSNQPQHF.

V gene TRBV24-1 combines with J gene TRBJ2-1. Germline V gene lookup returns CDR1 KGHDR and CDR2 SFDVKD. The CDR3 length is 13 residues. The CDR3 reads CATSDPFVGEQFF.

The gene calls are TRBV12-3 or TRBV12-4 and TRBJ1-1. The CDR3 extends over 11 amino acids. The CDR3: CASIGETEAFF.

The rearrangement uses TRBV20-1 and TRBJ1-2; checking the TCRdb D call of TRBD1 is not possible without DNA. This CDR3 region has 13 residues. Per germline, CDR1 DFQATT and CDR2 SNEGSKA (reference sequence). The CDR3 here is CSASGTAYYGYTF.

The chain employs TRBV12-3 or TRBV12-4 and TRBJ2-7; TCRdb's assignment of TRBD1 cannot be checked, as there is no DNA. CDR3 length: 15 residues. The CDR3 sequence is CASSFLGTGSYEQYF.

The chain has TRBV5-1 and TRBJ2-2. CDR3 size: 12 residues. Germline-derived CDR1 and CDR2 are SGHRS and YFSETQ. The CDR3 sequence is CATGDTPGELFF.

V and J are TRBV6-5 and TRBJ2-5; no DNA is available, so the TRBD1 call from TCRdb remains unchecked. Germline loops: CDR1 MNHEY, CDR2 SVGAGI. This CDR3 comprises 16 residues. The CDR3 sequence is CASSYASTAPQETQYF.

This chain links TRBV9 with TRBJ2-2. Germline CDR1 and CDR2: SGDLS and YYNGEE. This CDR3 is 15 amino acids long. This CDR3 reads CASSVSGANTGELFF.

The V call is TRBV7-6, the J call TRBJ2-1. Germline V CDR1 and CDR2: SGHVS, FNYEAQ. CDR3 length: 12 residues. The chain's CDR3 is CASSLVSGEQFF.

The chain joins TRBV7-9 to TRBJ2-7; there is no DNA to check the TCRdb D call of TRBD1. Germline V CDR1 and CDR2: SEHNR, FQNEAQ (reference sequence). The CDR3 is 15 residues long. CDR3: CASSFRSPGRDEQYF.